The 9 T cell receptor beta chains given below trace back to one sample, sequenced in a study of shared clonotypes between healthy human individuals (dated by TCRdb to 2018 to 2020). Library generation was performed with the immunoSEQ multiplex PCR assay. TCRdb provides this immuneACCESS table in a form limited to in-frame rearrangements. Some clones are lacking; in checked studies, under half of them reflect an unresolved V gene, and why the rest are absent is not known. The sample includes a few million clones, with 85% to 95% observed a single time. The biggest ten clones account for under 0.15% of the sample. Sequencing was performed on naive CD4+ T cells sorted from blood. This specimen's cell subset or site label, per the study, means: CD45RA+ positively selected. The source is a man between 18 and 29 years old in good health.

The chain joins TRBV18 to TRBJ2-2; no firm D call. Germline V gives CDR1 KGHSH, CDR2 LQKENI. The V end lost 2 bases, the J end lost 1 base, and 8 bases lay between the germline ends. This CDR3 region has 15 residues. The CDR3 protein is CASSPRQQNTGELFF. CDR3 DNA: TGTGCCAGCTCACCAAGGCAGCAGAACACCGGGGAGCTGTTTTTT. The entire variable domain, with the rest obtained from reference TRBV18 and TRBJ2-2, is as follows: NAGVMQNPRHLVRRRGQEARLRCSPMKGHSHVYWYRQLPEEGLKFMVYLQKENIIDESGMPKERFSAEFPKEGPSILRIQQVVRGDSAAYFCASSPRQQNTGELFFGEGSRLTVL.

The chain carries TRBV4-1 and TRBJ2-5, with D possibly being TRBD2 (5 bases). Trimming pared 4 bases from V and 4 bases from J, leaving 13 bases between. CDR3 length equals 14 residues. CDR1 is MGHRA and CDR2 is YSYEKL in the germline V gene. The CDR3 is CASSPDFSRETQYF. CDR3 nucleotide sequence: TGCGCCAGCAGCCCGGACTTCTCAAGAGAGACCCAGTACTTC.

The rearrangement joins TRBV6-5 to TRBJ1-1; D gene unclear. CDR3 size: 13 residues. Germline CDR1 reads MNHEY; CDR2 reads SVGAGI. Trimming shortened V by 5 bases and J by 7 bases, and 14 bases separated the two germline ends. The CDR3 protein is CASSRWEAGEAFF. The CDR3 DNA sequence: TGTGCCAGCAGTAGATGGGAGGCCGGTGAAGCTTTCTTT.

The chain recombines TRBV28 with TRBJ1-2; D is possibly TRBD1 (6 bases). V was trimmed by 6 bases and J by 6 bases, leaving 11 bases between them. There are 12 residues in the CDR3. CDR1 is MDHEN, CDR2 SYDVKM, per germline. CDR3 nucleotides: TGTGCCAGCAGGATGGGACAAGATGGCTACACCTTC. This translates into CASRMGQDGYTF.

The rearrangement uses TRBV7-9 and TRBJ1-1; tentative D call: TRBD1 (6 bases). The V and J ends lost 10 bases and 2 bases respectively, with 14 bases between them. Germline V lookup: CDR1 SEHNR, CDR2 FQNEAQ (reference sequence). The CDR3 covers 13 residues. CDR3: CATRGGTNTEAFF. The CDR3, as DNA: TGTGCCACCCGGGGGGGGACAAACACTGAAGCTTTCTTT. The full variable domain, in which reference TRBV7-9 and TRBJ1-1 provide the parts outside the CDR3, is DTGVSQNPRHKITKRGQNVTFRCDPISEHNRLYWYRQTLGQGPEFLTYFQNEAQLEKSRLLSDRFSAERPKGSFSTLEIQRTEQGDSAMYLCATRGGTNTEAFFGQGTRLTVV.

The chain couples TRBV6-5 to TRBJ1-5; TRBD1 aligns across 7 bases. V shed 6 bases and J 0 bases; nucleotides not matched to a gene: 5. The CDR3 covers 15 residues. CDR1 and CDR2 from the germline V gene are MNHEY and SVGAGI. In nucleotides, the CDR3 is TGTGCCAGCAGGTGGGGACAGTATAGCAATCAGCCCCAGCATTTT. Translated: CASRWGQYSNQPQHF.

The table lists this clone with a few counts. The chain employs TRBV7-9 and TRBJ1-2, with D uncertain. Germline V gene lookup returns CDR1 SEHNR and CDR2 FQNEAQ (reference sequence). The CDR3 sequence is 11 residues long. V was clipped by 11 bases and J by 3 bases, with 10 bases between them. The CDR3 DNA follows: TGTGCCGGGAATAACGACTATGGCTACACCTTC. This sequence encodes CAGNNDYGYTF.

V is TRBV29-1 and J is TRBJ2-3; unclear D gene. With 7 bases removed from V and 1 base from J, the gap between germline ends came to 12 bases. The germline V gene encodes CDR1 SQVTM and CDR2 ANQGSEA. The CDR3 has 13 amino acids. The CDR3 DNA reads TGCAGCGGGGCGAACGTGGGCACAGATACGCAGTATTTT. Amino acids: CSGANVGTDTQYF.

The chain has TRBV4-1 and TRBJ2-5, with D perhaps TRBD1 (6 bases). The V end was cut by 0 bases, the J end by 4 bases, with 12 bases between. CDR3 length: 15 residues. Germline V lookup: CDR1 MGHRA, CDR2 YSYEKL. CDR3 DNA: TGCGCCAGCAGCCAAGATCCAGGGGCGAGAGAGACCCAGTACTTC. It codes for CASSQDPGARETQYF.